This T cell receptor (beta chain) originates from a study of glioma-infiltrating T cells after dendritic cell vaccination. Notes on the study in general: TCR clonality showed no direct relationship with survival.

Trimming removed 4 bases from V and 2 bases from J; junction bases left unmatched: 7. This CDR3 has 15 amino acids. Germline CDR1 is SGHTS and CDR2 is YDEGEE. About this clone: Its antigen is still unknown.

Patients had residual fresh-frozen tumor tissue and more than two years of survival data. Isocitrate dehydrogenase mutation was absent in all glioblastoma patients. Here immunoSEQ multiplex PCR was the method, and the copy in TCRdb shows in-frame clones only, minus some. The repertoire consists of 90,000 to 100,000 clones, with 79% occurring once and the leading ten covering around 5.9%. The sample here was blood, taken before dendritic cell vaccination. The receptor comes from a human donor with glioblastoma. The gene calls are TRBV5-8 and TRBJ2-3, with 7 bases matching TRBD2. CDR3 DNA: TGTGCCAGCAGCAGGGCTAGCGGAACCACAGATACGCAGTATTTT. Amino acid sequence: CASSRASGTTDTQYF. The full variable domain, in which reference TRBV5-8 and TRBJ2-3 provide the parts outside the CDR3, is EAGVTQSPTHLIKTRGQQATLRCSPISGHTSVYWYQQALGLGLQFLLWYDEGEERNRGNFPPRFSGRQFPNYSSELNVNALELEDSALYLCASSRASGTTDTQYFGPGTRLTVL.